This is a list of T cell receptor beta chains from one sample in a study of post-analysis software for immune sequencing data. One entry per CDR3 protein, called by TCRdb with MiXCR from the PCR reads. There are around 700,000 distinct CDR3 sequences in the sample; 55% to 60% occur only once, and 11% lies in the top ten. What was sequenced was blood. The receptors originated from a girl aged 2-10 years with multiple sclerosis. Each CDR3 is given with its conserved first and last residue. The D gene is left open where the match is weak. A clone size is listed for some rows: how often the clone was seen (once, few, many), or a class if it is expanded.

NA TRBJ2-7 NA TRBV5-4 CASSSGGVARLFYEQYF TGTGCCAGCAGCTCTGGAGGTGTCGCTAGGCTCTTTTACGAGCAGTACTTC
NA TRBJ2-7 few TRBV7-2 CASSLIRVRGEQYF TGTGCCAGCAGCTTAATTCGGGTGAGAGGCGAGCAGTACTTC
TRBD1 TRBJ2-3 NA TRBV5-1 CASGMTGGATDTQYF TGCGCCAGCGGAATGACAGGGGGCGCGACAGATACGCAGTATTTT
NA TRBJ1-2 NA TRBV5-1 CASSLARATGLSNYGYTF TGCGCCAGCAGCTTGGCCAGAGCAACCGGGCTCTCTAACTATGGCTACACCTTC
TRBD1 TRBJ1-2 few TRBV12-3/TRBV12-4 CASSSTGGPSYGYTF TGTGCCAGCAGTTCTACAGGGGGCCCGTCCTATGGCTACACCTTC
TRBD2 TRBJ2-1 NA TRBV5-5 CASSRRLAGPYNEQFF TGTGCCAGCAGTAGACGACTAGCGGGACCCTACAATGAGCAGTTCTTC
NA TRBJ2-3 NA TRBV7-2 CASSSGLIIITADTQYF TGTGCCAGCAGCTCTGGACTAATCATCATTACGGCAGATACGCAGTATTTT
TRBD2 TRBJ2-3 few TRBV7-9 CASIPGSGGRRPDTQYF TGTGCCAGCATCCCAGGGAGCGGCGGGAGGAGGCCAGATACGCAGTATTTT
NA TRBJ1-2 many TRBV5-1 CASSLGGDGYTF TGCGCCAGCAGCTTGGGAGGGGATGGCTACACCTTC
TRBD2 TRBJ2-1 few TRBV20-1 CSAYTGTSGTDEQFF TGCAGTGCTTATACCGGGACTAGCGGAACGGATGAGCAGTTCTTC
TRBD2 TRBJ2-1 NA TRBV29-1 CSVSTSGVRSEQFF TGCAGCGTTTCGACTAGCGGGGTTCGGAGTGAGCAGTTCTTC
TRBD2 TRBJ2-1 few TRBV12-3/TRBV12-4 CASSLGTSLDNEQFF TGTGCCAGCAGTTTGGGGACTAGCCTGGACAATGAGCAGTTCTTC
NA TRBJ2-6 NA TRBV6-6 CASSYGGTGANVLTF TGTGCCAGCAGTTACGGCGGTACTGGGGCCAACGTCCTGACTTTC
NA TRBJ2-2 few TRBV12-3/TRBV12-4 CASSFTGAGAGELFF TGTGCCAGCAGTTTTACGGGGGCAGGGGCCGGGGAGCTGTTTTTT
TRBD1 TRBJ1-2 NA TRBV18 CASSRQGSYGYTF TGTGCCAGCTCAAGACAGGGGAGCTATGGCTACACCTTC
TRBD2 TRBJ2-4 few TRBV20-1 CSAISGTSGRGPNIQYF TGCAGTGCTATCTCCGGGACTAGCGGGAGAGGACCAAACATTCAGTACTTC
NA TRBJ1-4 NA TRBV4-1 CASSQDLGGRSNEKLFF TGCGCCAGCAGCCAAGATCTTGGGGGGAGATCTAATGAAAAACTGTTTTTT
NA TRBJ1-2 NA TRBV12-3/TRBV12-4 CASSLRGTRPYGYTF TGTGCCAGCAGTTTACGCGGGACCCGGCCATATGGCTACACCTTC
TRBD2 TRBJ2-7 NA TRBV6-1 CASSEQRSSGRSYEQYF TGTGCCAGCAGTGAGCAGAGAAGTAGCGGGCGCTCCTACGAGCAGTACTTC
TRBD1 TRBJ2-4 NA TRBV7-3 CASSPKGTGATNIQYF TGTGCCAGCAGCCCGAAAGGTACAGGGGCGACAAACATTCAGTACTTC
NA TRBJ2-5 once TRBV7-2 CASSPRGRKEETQYF TGTGCCAGCAGCCCCCGAGGGAGAAAAGAGGAGACCCAGTACTTC
TRBD2 TRBJ2-1 NA TRBV4-1 CASSQDLAGVYNEQFF TGCGCCAGCAGCCAAGACCTAGCGGGGGTCTACAATGAGCAGTTCTTC